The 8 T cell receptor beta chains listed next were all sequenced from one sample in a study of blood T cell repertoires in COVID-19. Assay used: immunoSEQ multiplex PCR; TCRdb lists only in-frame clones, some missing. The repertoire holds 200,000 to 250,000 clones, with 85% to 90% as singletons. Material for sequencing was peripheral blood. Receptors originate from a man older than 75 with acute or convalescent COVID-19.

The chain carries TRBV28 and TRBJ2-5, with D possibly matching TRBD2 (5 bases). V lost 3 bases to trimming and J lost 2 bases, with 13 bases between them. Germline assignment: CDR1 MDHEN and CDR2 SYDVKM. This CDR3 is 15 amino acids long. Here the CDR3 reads CASSFSTAGQETQYF. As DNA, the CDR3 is TGTGCCAGCAGTTTTAGTACGGCGGGTCAAGAGACCCAGTACTTC.

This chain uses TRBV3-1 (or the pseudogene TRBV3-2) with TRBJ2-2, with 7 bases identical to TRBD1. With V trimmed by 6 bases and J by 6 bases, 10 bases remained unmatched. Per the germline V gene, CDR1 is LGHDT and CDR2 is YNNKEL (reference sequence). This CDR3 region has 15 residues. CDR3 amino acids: CASSTKGALAGELFF. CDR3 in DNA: TGTGCCAGCAGTACAAAGGGGGCGCTGGCCGGGGAGCTGTTTTTT.

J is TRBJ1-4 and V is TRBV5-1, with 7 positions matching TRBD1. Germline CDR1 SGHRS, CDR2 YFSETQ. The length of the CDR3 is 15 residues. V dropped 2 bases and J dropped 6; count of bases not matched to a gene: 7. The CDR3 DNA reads TGCGCCAGCAGCTTCCTAGGGGGCGCCGATGAAAAACTGTTTTTT. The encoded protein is CASSFLGGADEKLFF.

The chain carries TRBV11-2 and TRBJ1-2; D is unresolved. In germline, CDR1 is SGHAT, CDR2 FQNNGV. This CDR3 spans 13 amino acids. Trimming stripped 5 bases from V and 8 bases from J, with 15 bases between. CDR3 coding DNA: TGTGCCAGCAGCACTCCGGCAGGCCGGGGCTACACCTTC. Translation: CASSTPAGRGYTF. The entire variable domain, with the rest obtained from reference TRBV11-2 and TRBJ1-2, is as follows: EAGVAQSPRYKIIEKRQSVAFWCNPISGHATLYWYQQILGQGPKLLIQFQNNGVVDDSQLPKDRFSAERLKGVDSTLKIQPAKLEDSAVYLCASSTPAGRGYTFGSGTRLTVV.

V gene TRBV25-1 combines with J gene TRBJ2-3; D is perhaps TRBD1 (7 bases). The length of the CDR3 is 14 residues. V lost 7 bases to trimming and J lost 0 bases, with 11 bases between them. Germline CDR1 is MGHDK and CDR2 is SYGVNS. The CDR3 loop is CASTPGGSTDTQYF. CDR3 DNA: TGTGCCAGCACCCCAGGGGGGAGCACAGATACGCAGTATTTT.

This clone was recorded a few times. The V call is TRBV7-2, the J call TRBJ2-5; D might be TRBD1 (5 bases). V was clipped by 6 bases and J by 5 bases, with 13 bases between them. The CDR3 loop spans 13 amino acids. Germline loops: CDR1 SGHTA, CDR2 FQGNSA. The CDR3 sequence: CASRKGDLETQYF. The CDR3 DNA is TGTGCCAGCAGGAAAGGGGATTTGGAGACCCAGTACTTC.

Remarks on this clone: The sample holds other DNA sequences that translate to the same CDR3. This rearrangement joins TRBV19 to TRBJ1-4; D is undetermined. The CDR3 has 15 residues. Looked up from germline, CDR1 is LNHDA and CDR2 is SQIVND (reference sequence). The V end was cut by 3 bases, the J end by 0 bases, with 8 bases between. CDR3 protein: CASSIISATNEKLFF. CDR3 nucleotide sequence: TGTGCCAGTAGTATTATATCAGCAACTAATGAAAAACTGTTTTTT.

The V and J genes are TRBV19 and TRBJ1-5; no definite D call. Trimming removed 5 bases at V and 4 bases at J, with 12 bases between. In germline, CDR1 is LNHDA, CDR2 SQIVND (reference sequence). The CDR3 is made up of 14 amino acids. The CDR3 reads CASSLQAWNQPQHF. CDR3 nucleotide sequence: TGTGCCAGTAGTCTACAAGCGTGGAATCAGCCCCAGCATTTT.